The 7 T cell receptor beta chains given below trace back to one sample, sequenced in a study of blood T cell repertoires in COVID-19. Measured with immunoSEQ multiplex PCR; TCRdb has only the in-frame clones, and not every one. The repertoire has roughly 160,000 clones, about 85% of them found once; the top ten carry 1% to 1.2%. Sequencing used peripheral blood. These receptor sequences come from a man aged 35 to 55 with acute or convalescent COVID-19.

V is TRBV2 and J is TRBJ2-7; D is unclear. V lost 1 base and J lost 6, with 10 bases in between. Germline CDR1 is SNHLY and CDR2 is FYNNEI. CDR3 size: 13 residues. CDR3 DNA sequence: TGTGCCAGCAGTGAAGACTGGTCCGGCGAGCAGTACTTC. Amino acid sequence: CASSEDWSGEQYF.

The rearrangement uses TRBV7-9 and TRBJ2-1, with TRBD2 as a possible D gene (5 bases). V dropped 2 bases and J dropped 9 bases, with 14 bases sitting between them. The CDR3 is made up of 14 amino acids. CDR1 is SEHNR, CDR2 FQNEAQ, per germline (reference sequence). This CDR3 is CASSLSGVGVEQFF. The CDR3 coding sequence is TGTGCCAGCAGCTTAAGTGGGGTCGGGGTTGAGCAGTTCTTC.

This clone appeared a few times. This sequence joins TRBV30 and TRBJ2-3; 7 bases agree with TRBD2. The V gene end was trimmed by 5 bases and the J gene end by 6 bases; junction bases not matched to a gene: 14. This CDR3 is 15 amino acids long. CDR1 is GTSNPN and CDR2 is SVGIG in the germline V gene (reference sequence). The CDR3 nucleotides are TGTGCCTGGGGAAGGGGTAGCGGGCTGGGGGATACGCAGTATTTT. It codes for CAWGRGSGLGDTQYF.

This clone was seen only a few times. The chain joins TRBV28 to TRBJ2-7, with 10 positions matching TRBD1. The trim removed 10 bases at V and 2 bases at J, leaving 11 bases unmatched. Germline V lookup: CDR1 MDHEN, CDR2 SYDVKM. The CDR3 consists of 15 residues. CDR3 region: CANSPGQGTAYEQYF. In DNA, the CDR3 is TGTGCCAACTCACCGGGACAGGGGACTGCCTACGAGCAGTACTTC.

This chain links TRBV20-1 with TRBJ2-7; D remains unclear. The germline V and J ends were trimmed by 3 bases and 6 bases, with 12 bases remaining between them. There are 12 residues in the CDR3. Germline CDR1 and CDR2: DFQATT and SNEGSKA (reference sequence). For the CDR3, the DNA is TGCAGTGCTAGTTGGAGCCCGGGCGAGCAGTACTTC. Encoded protein: CSASWSPGEQYF.

DNA for the CDR3: TGTGCCAGCAGTTTAACCGGGACACCCGCCTACGAGCAGTACTTC. Amino acids: CASSLTGTPAYEQYF. This chain uses TRBV28 with TRBJ2-7; D may be TRBD1 (6 bases). Germline V gives CDR1 MDHEN, CDR2 SYDVKM. V lost 2 bases and J lost 2, with 13 bases in between. The CDR3 has 15 amino acids.

The genes are TRBV18 and TRBJ1-1; 8 bases align to TRBD1. The length of the CDR3 is 13 residues. V gave up 2 bases and J gave up 7 bases; unmatched junction bases: 3. Per the germline V gene, CDR1 is KGHSH and CDR2 is LQKENI. CDR3 in amino acids: CASSPVGQGEAFF. CDR3 DNA: TGTGCCAGCTCACCAGTCGGACAGGGTGAAGCTTTCTTT. Full variable domain (remainder filled in from reference TRBV18 and TRBJ1-1): NAGVMQNPRHLVRRRGQEARLRCSPMKGHSHVYWYRQLPEEGLKFMVYLQKENIIDESGMPKERFSAEFPKEGPSILRIQQVVRGDSAAYFCASSPVGQGEAFFGQGTRLTVV.